The present T cell receptor beta chain was sequenced within a study of T cells in women clearing cervical HPV infection. The CDR3 extends over 14 amino acids. Germline values: CDR1 PRHDT, CDR2 FYEKMQ (reference sequence). The ends lost 4 bases at V and 6 bases at J; junction bases unmatched: 5. For this clone: The sequence runs out 3 residues before the end of the CDR3; the remainder is reconstructed from the germline J gene.

immunoSEQ multiplex PCR used an average of roughly 1,100 ng genomic DNA. Profiling relied on immunoSEQ multiplex PCR, and the TCRdb table lists in-frame clones only, not all of them. The repertoire shows over 20,000 clones; the top ten hold 3.7%. V gene TRBV13 combines with J gene TRBJ2-3; 9 bases are shared with TRBD2. Material for sequencing was blood buffy coat. The source of this sequence is a woman between 18 and 70 years old with a cervical HPV16 infection that either progressed to CIN3+ or cleared (not recorded which). The CDR3 spells CASSSGLAGDTQYF. The part of the CDR3 DNA that was read is TGTGCCAGCAGCTCGGGACTAGCTGGTGATACG.